This T cell receptor (beta chain) was identified in a study of blood T cell repertoires in COVID-19. Study-wide background: From the United States, Italy and Spain came samples of acute and convalescent COVID-19. PBMCs, B-cell-depleted T cells, or T cells provided the cDNA or gDNA that made up the material.

CDR1 and CDR2 (germline): MDHEN, SYDVKM. CDR3 length: 13 amino acids. The ends were cut back, 1 base at V and 5 bases at J, with 8 bases in the middle. Recovered participants had two consecutive negative NP/OP PCR tests, healthcare professional clearance, or symptom resolution. TCRdb keeps only in-frame clones here, not all; method: immunoSEQ multiplex PCR. Here the sample spans approximately 200,000 clones, 70% to 85% being singletons. Sequencing was performed on PBMCs or T cells enriched from blood (not recorded which). The chain combines TRBV28 with TRBJ2-5; D not resolved. The clonotype originates from a young woman who had recovered from COVID-19. In nucleotides, the CDR3 is TGTGCCAGCAGTTTATCCCCTTTTGAGACCCAGTACTTC. Translated, it gives CASSLSPFETQYF.